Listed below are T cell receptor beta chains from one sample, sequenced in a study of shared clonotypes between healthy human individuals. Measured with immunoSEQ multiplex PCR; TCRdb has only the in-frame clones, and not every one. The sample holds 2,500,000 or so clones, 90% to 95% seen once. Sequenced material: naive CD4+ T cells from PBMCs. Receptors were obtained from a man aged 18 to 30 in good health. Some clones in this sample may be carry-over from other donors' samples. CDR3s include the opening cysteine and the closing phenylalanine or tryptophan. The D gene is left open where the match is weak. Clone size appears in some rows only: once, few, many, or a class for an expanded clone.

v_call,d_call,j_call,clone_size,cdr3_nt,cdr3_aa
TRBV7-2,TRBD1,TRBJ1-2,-,TGTGCCAGCGGATATCAGGGGGCCTGGGGCTACACCTTC,CASGYQGAWGYTF
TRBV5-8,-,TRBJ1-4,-,TGTGCCAGCAGCTTGGCAGGGGCTACTAATGAAAAACTGTTTTTT,CASSLAGATNEKLFF
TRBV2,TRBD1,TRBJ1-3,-,TGTGCCAGCAGTGAACAGGGGACAGGGGACACCATATATTTT,CASSEQGTGDTIYF
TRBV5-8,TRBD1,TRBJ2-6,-,TGTGCCAGCAGCTTGTCGGACAGGGGGCCTGGGGCCAACGTCCTGACTTTC,CASSLSDRGPGANVLTF
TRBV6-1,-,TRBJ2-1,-,TGTGCCAGCAGTGAATTCCTATTTATGGATGAGCAGTTCTTC,CASSEFLFMDEQFF
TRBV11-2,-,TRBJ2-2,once,TGTGCCAGCAGCTTTGGCACCGGGGAGCTGTTTTTT,CASSFGTGELFF
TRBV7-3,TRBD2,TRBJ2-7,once,TGTGCCAGCAGCTTAGCAGCGGGAGGTACCGAGCAGTACTTC,CASSLAAGGTEQYF
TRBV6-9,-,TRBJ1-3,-,TGTGCCAGCAGTTTTGGGGTAGTTGGAAACACCATATATTTT,CASSFGVVGNTIYF
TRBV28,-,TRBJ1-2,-,-,CASSFFGHLYGYTF
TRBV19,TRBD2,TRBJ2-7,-,TGTGCCAGTAGTATTCCCGGCGGTGGCGGGAGATACGAGCAGTACTTC,CASSIPGGGGRYEQYF
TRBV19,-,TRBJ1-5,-,-,CASSIRFGDQPQHF
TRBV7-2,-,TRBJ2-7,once,TGTGCCAGCAGCTTAGCGCCCGGGCGGGCCGGGGGTTTGGAGCAGTACTTC,CASSLAPGRAGGLEQYF
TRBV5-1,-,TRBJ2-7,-,TGCGCCAGCAGCTTGTACGTTTCGGGTAACGAGCAGTACTTC,CASSLYVSGNEQYF
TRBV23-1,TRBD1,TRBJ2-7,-,TGCGCCAGCAGGCACACACCCGGGACAGGGGCCGACGAGCAGTACTTC,CASRHTPGTGADEQYF
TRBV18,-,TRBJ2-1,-,TGTGCCAGCTCCACCAGAAGTCAGGACTACAATGAGCAGTTCTTC,CASSTRSQDYNEQFF
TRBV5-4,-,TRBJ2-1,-,TGTGCCAGCAGCCAGACGGCGGTCCAAGGGAATGAGCAGTTCTTC,CASSQTAVQGNEQFF
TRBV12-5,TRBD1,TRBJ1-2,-,TGTGCTAGTGCCTTACAGGGGGCCTCTGGCTACACCTTC,CASALQGASGYTF
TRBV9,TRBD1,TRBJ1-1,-,TGTGCCAGCAGCGTGGACAGCGGACAGGGGAACACTGAAGCTTTCTTT,CASSVDSGQGNTEAFF
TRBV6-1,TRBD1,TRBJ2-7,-,TGTGCCCTAAAGGGGGCCCCTGGGCCCTACGAGCAGTACTTC,CALKGAPGPYEQYF
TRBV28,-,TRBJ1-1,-,TGTGCCAGCAGTTTAGGGAGGGATGGCGAAGCTTTCTTT,CASSLGRDGEAFF
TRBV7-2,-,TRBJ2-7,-,TGTGCCAGCAGCTTACAGGGGCCGGACGAGCAGTACTTC,CASSLQGPDEQYF
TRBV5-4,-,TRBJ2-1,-,TGTGCCAGCAGCTTAAGTGGGCAGGGGTGGAATGAGCAGTTCTTC,CASSLSGQGWNEQFF